A selection of T cell receptor beta chains follows, all from one sample in a study of blood T cell repertoires in COVID-19. This table comes from immunoSEQ multiplex PCR, and its TCRdb copy is limited to in-frame clones, with some not included. The sample lists 65,000 to 90,000 clones, around 80% occurring once. The sample consisted of peripheral blood. The receptor set was obtained from a woman aged 80 or older with active or convalescent COVID-19. CDR3s include the opening cysteine and the closing phenylalanine or tryptophan. A D gene is named only where the DNA matches it firmly. Rows may omit the clone size; those that give it use once, few, many or a size class.

J	D	V	size	CDR3	DNA
TRBJ1-1	.	TRBV29-1	medium-sized	CSVVPGNTEAFF	TGCAGCGTTGTCCCGGGGAACACTGAAGCTTTCTTT
TRBJ2-7	TRBD1	TRBV6-6	.	CASSPGQGFSYEQYF	TGTGCCAGCAGTCCCGGACAGGGCTTCTCCTACGAGCAGTACTTC
TRBJ2-2	.	TRBV7-6	.	CASSSAGNTGELFF	TGTGCCAGCAGTTCGGCAGGGAACACCGGGGAGCTGTTTTTT
TRBJ2-7	TRBD1	TRBV10-3	.	CAIRKGTGSYEQYF	TGTGCCATCAGGAAGGGGACAGGGTCCTACGAGCAGTACTTC
TRBJ1-1	.	TRBV6-5	.	CASRLRGWDTEAFF	TGTGCCAGCAGACTGCGGGGGTGGGACACTGAAGCTTTCTTT
TRBJ1-5	.	TRBV6-2/TRBV6-3	.	CASSLQANQPQHF	TGTGCCAGCAGTCTACAGGCTAATCAGCCCCAGCATTTT
TRBJ2-3	TRBD2	TRBV7-2	.	CASSLGLAGGPRSDTQYF	TGTGCCAGCAGCTTAGGACTAGCGGGGGGGCCTCGGTCAGATACGCAGTATTTT
TRBJ1-5	TRBD1	TRBV28	.	CASSLYDRVDNQPQHF	TGTGCCAGCAGTTTATACGACAGGGTGGACAATCAGCCCCAGCATTTT
TRBJ1-2	.	TRBV30	.	CAWSVDRGFAGNFYGYTF	TGTGCCTGGAGTGTGGATAGGGGCTTTGCAGGGAACTTCTATGGCTACACCTTC
TRBJ1-5	.	TRBV6-6	few	CASSRPSGGINQPQHF	TGTGCCAGCAGTCGCCCGTCGGGGGGCATCAATCAGCCCCAGCATTTT
TRBJ2-4	.	TRBV4-1	.	CASSQVVRNIQYF	TGCGCCAGCAGCCAAGTAGTCCGGAACATTCAGTACTTC
TRBJ2-7	.	TRBV28	.	CASRPYRGGSEQYF	TGTGCCAGCAGACCATACAGGGGAGGAAGCGAGCAGTACTTC
TRBJ2-7	TRBD2	TRBV11-2	.	CASSEGLAGTYEQYF	TGTGCCAGCAGCGAGGGACTAGCGGGGACGTACGAGCAGTACTTC
TRBJ2-5	TRBD2	TRBV6-5	.	CASRKAGGETQYF	TGTGCCAGCAGAAAAGCGGGAGGAGAGACCCAGTACTTC
TRBJ2-1	TRBD2	TRBV11-3	.	CASSFGGVRVNEQFF	TGTGCCAGCAGCTTTGGGGGGGTTCGGGTTAATGAGCAGTTCTTC
TRBJ2-2	TRBD2	TRBV14	.	CASSGGTSGNTGELFF	TGTGCCAGCAGCGGAGGGACTAGCGGGAACACCGGGGAGCTGTTTTTT
TRBJ2-7	.	TRBV3-1/TRBV3-2	.	CASRPDGAYEQYF	TGTGCCAGCAGGCCAGACGGAGCCTACGAGCAGTACTTC
TRBJ2-3	.	TRBV6-5	.	CASSYSLGGGTDTQYF	TGTGCCAGCAGTTACTCGCTTGGCGGGGGCACAGATACGCAGTATTTT
TRBJ2-3	TRBD2	TRBV19	.	CASSIGRGRAYDTDTQYF	TGTGCCAGTAGTATTGGTCGCGGGAGGGCCTATGACACAGATACGCAGTATTTT
TRBJ2-7	TRBD1	TRBV7-9	few	CASSLGQGMYEQYF	TGTGCCAGCAGCTTAGGACAGGGGATGTACGAGCAGTACTTC
TRBJ2-7	.	TRBV7-2	.	CASSLTRVAEQYF	TGTGCCAGCAGCCTGACCCGGGTAGCCGAGCAGTACTTC
TRBJ1-5	TRBD1	TRBV4-1	.	CASSQGWTGTQPQHF	TGCGCCAGCAGCCAAGGGTGGACAGGGACTCAGCCCCAGCATTTT
TRBJ1-1	TRBD1	TRBV18	.	CASSPRTGEAFF	TGTGCCAGCTCACCCCGGACAGGAGAAGCTTTCTTT
TRBJ2-3	TRBD1	TRBV6-5	.	CASRTSGTATDTQYF	TGTGCCAGCAGGACTTCCGGGACAGCAACAGATACGCAGTATTTT
TRBJ2-3	TRBD2	TRBV27	.	CASSYRPPLAGGPTTVTDTQYF	TGTGCCAGCAGTTACCGACCCCCCCTAGCGGGGGGACCAACTACCGTCACAGATACGCAGTATTTT
TRBJ1-3	TRBD1	TRBV6-2/TRBV6-3	.	CASSRTGLNSGNTIYF	TGTGCCAGCAGCCGGACAGGATTAAACTCTGGAAACACCATATATTTT
TRBJ2-7	.	TRBV5-1	.	CASSLGGYQREQHF	TGCGCCAGCAGCTTGGGAGGGTATCAGCGCGAGCAGCACTTC
TRBJ1-1	.	TRBV28	.	CASSQTQGRDTEAFF	TGTGCCAGCAGTCAAACTCAGGGTCGGGACACTGAAGCTTTCTTT
TRBJ1-2	TRBD1	TRBV7-9	.	CASSLEDRESGYTF	TGTGCCAGCAGCTTAGAGGACAGGGAGAGTGGCTACACCTTC
TRBJ2-7	.	TRBV9	.	CASSVGHSTAYEQYF	TGTGCCAGCAGCGTGGGACATTCAACGGCCTACGAGCAGTACTTC
TRBJ2-3	TRBD2	TRBV2	.	CASKRSGGPTDTQYF	TGTGCCAGCAAGAGGAGCGGGGGGCCCACAGATACGCAGTATTTT
TRBJ2-7	TRBD1	TRBV28	.	CASSPGTGWNYEQYF	TGTGCCAGCAGTCCCGGGACAGGGTGGAACTACGAGCAGTACTTC
TRBJ2-7	TRBD1	TRBV19	few	CASSGTGTGTYEQYF	TGTGCCAGTAGTGGTACCGGGACAGGGACCTACGAGCAGTACTTC
TRBJ1-6	TRBD1	TRBV7-3	once	CASSYLGQGKGGSRSTLHF	TGTGCCAGCAGCTACCTAGGACAGGGAAAGGGGGGAAGTCGTTCGACCCTCCACTTT
TRBJ2-7	.	TRBV3-1/TRBV3-2	.	CASSQDVQIPYEQYF	TGTGCCAGCAGCCAAGATGTGCAGATACCCTACGAGCAGTACTTC
TRBJ2-5	TRBD1	TRBV6-6	.	CASSYDPQGFQETQYF	TGTGCCAGCAGTTACGACCCACAGGGGTTTCAAGAGACCCAGTACTTC